This TCR beta chain is from a study of early T cells in non-severe SARS-CoV-2 infection (dated by TCRdb to the early 2020s). About the study as a whole: Because TCR sequencing was done on bulk RNA from unsorted whole blood, the alpha and beta chains could not be paired.

Set within a cohort of healthcare workers in London, UK, this nested case-control study involved weekly PCR testing of nasopharyngeal swabs along with blood sampling. Healthcare workers were recruited between 23 and 31 March 2020, during the week of the UK lockdown, and were followed weekly for up to roughly 16 weeks. V loses 5 bases, J loses 4 bases, and the germline ends lie 11 bases apart. The germline V gene encodes CDR1 DFQATT and CDR2 SNEGSKA (reference sequence). The CDR3 holds 12 amino acids from the cysteine to the phenylalanine. Only the CDR3 region is kept as DNA, spanning 36 bases read in frame from base 1. The method was 5' RACE. Sequencing was performed on a NextSeq 500. In the TCR library protocol, unique molecular identifiers were attached to individual cDNA molecules to correct for PCR bias and sequencing error. Both TCR alpha and beta chains were sequenced, and tight co-correlation was observed between alpha and beta sequence abundances in each sample. As for how the authors treated the data: Decombinator V4 was used to annotate the V gene, J gene and CDR3 of the TCR sequences. Expanded TCRs were defined as changing significantly between any two time points under a Poisson model with p below 0.0001. TCR abundances were normalised to the total number of TCRs sequenced per sample and expressed as counts per million. TRAV1-2 paired with TRAJ12, TRAJ20 or TRAJ33 defined MAIT TCRs, while TRAV10 paired with TRAJ18 defined iNKT TCRs. VDJdb, accessed 1 November 2021, was searched for CMV, EBV and SARS-CoV-2 annotated TCRs, with TCRs annotated for multiple antigens excluded. TCRdb trimmed the raw reads at Q25, called clones with MiXCR and kept productive beta chains. Records with the same CDR3 protein are collapsed into one entry carrying the most frequent genes and DNA. TCRdb, not the original authors, processed these V and J calls. Across this sample there are approximately 69,000 distinct CDR3 sequences, with about an eighth seen only once. The top ten clonotypes cover around 2.9% of the sample.

Broad study findings and their caveats: VDJdb matching was skewed toward anti-spike CD8 responses and likely underestimated virus-specific expansions, missing private and CD4 specificities.

This clonotype was recorded many times. The antigen this receptor binds is unknown. No quality values exist for individual bases; no much larger clone is one base distant. This receptor was obtained from an adult who was a healthcare worker with PCR-confirmed SARS-CoV-2 infection or an uninfected control (not recorded which). The material was whole blood, obtained at baseline. The chain employs TRBV20-1 and TRBJ2-5; TRBD1 is a possible D gene, resting on 6 matching bases. The CDR3 reads CSAEGRGETQYF. The DNA is as follows: TGCAGTGCTGAAGGCAGGGGAGAGACCCAGTACTTC.